This TCR beta chain is drawn from a study of T cell repertoires in ileal Crohn's disease. Time point specified: neoterminal ileum biopsy at postoperative endoscopy, about 6 months after surgery. Only in-frame clones appear in the TCRdb table, and some are missing; sequencing was by immunoSEQ multiplex PCR. The sample has 2,600 or so clones; 78% are singletons. In germline, CDR1 is SNHLY, CDR2 FYNNEI. V lost 5 bases to trimming and J lost 3 bases, with 8 bases between them. There are 12 residues in the CDR3. The clonotype comes from an adult with Crohn's disease. The material sequenced was ileal tissue. This chain connects TRBV2 to TRBJ2-7, with D unresolved. In DNA, the CDR3 is TGTGCCAGCAGTAGACAAGTCTACGAGCAGTACTTC. Translated, it gives CASSRQVYEQYF.